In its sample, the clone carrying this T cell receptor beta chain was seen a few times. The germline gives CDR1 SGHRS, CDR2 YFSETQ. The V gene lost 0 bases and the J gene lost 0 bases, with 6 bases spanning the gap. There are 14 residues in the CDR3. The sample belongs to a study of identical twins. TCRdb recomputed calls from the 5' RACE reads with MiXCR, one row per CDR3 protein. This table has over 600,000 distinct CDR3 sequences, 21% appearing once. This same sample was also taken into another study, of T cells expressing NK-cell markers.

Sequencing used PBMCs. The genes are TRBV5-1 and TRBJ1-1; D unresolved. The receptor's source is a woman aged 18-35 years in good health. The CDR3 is CASSLVSLNTEAFF. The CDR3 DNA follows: TGCGCCAGCAGCTTGGTCAGCTTGAACACTGAAGCTTTCTTT.